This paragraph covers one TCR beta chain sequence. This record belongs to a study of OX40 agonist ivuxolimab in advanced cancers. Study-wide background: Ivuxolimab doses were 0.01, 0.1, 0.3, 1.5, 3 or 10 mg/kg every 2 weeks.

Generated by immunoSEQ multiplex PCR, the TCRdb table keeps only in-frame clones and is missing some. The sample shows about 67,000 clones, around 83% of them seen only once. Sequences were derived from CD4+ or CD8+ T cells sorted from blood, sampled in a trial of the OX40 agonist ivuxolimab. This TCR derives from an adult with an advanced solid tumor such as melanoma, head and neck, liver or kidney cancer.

CDR3 DNA sequence: TGTGCCAGCAGTTACAGAATGACAGGGAGAGGGTACGAGCAGTACTTC. Protein sequence: CASSYRMTGRGYEQYF. V gene TRBV6-5 combines with J gene TRBJ2-7, with 7 nucleotides matching TRBD1. The V gene end was trimmed by 2 bases and the J gene end by 4 bases; junction bases not matched to a gene: 11. Per germline, CDR1 MNHEY and CDR2 SVGAGI. The CDR3 is 16 amino acids.